This is a list of T cell receptor beta chains from one sample in a study of T cell responses to AZD1222 COVID-19 vaccine. Clones were sequenced by immunoSEQ multiplex PCR, and TCRdb holds only the in-frame ones, with some missing. The sample lists 150,000 to 200,000 clones, 92% occurring once. Sequences were derived from peripheral blood, sampled on day 0 of AZD1222 vaccination. These receptors all stem from an adult in good health. Both conserved end residues are part of each CDR3. D genes are given only for firm matches. The size of a clone is reported for some rows only, either as once, few or many, or as a class for expanded clones.

V gene,CDR3 length,D gene,clone size,J gene,CDR3 DNA,CDR3 protein
TRBV7-9,12,NA,NA,TRBJ2-5,TGTGCCAGCAGCCGTGGACTGGAGACCCAGTACTTC,CASSRGLETQYF
TRBV7-2,14,NA,NA,TRBJ2-1,TGTGCCAGCAGCTTCAGAAGATCGATCGATGAGCAGTTCTTC,CASSFRRSIDEQFF
TRBV6-6,16,NA,NA,TRBJ1-5,TGTGCCAGCAGTTACTCGATGGCGGAACCCAGTCAGCCCCAGCATTTT,CASSYSMAEPSQPQHF
TRBV5-1,16,NA,NA,TRBJ2-3,TGCGCCAGCAGCTTAGGGCTGGGGGAAATTACAGATACGCAGTATTTT,CASSLGLGEITDTQYF
TRBV19,16,TRBD2,once,TRBJ2-7,TGTGCCAGTAGTGCCCAGGCTAGCGGGGGTAACTACGAGCAGTACTTC,CASSAQASGGNYEQYF
TRBV6-1,15,TRBD1,NA,TRBJ1-5,TGTGCCAGCAGTGAAGCGCGACAGGGCTCGTGGCCCCAGCATTTT,CASSEARQGSWPQHF
TRBV7-8,15,NA,once,TRBJ1-3,TGTGCCAGCAGCTCATTCCGGGACACTGGAAACACCATATATTTT,CASSSFRDTGNTIYF
TRBV7-3,13,TRBD2,NA,TRBJ2-1,TGTGCCAGCAGGTTGGGACTAGCGGGGGAGCAGTTCTTC,CASRLGLAGEQFF
TRBV9,15,TRBD1,once,TRBJ1-6,TGTGCCAGCAGCCCAGCAGGGGGCTATAATTCACCCCTCCACTTT,CASSPAGGYNSPLHF
TRBV3-1/TRBV3-2,16,NA,NA,TRBJ1-6,TGTGCCAGCAGCCAAGACCTTTCAGGGCGTAATTCACCCCTCCACTTT,CASSQDLSGRNSPLHF
TRBV5-4,15,NA,once,TRBJ1-3,TGTGCCAGCACCTTCGGAGGTCCGCAAGGAAACACCATATATTTT,CASTFGGPQGNTIYF
TRBV6-2/TRBV6-3,14,NA,NA,TRBJ2-1,TGTGCCAGCAGTTACGCGCAGGAATACAATAAGCAGTTCTTC,CASSYAQEYNKQFF
TRBV7-3,16,NA,NA,TRBJ1-3,TGTGCCAGCAGCTTACTGGCCAGCAGCTCTGGAAACACCATATATTTT,CASSLLASSSGNTIYF
TRBV10-3,15,NA,NA,TRBJ1-1,TGTGCCATCATACCGGACCTGAGGTCTGGCACTGAAGCTTTCTTT,CAIIPDLRSGTEAFF
TRBV7-8,15,NA,NA,TRBJ2-6,TGTGCCAGCAGCACCGGACAACCTGGGGCCAACGTCCTGACTTTC,CASSTGQPGANVLTF
TRBV9,15,NA,NA,TRBJ1-4,TGTGCCAGCAGCCCCGGAACAGGGTGGAATGAAAAACTGTTTTTT,CASSPGTGWNEKLFF
TRBV5-1,15,NA,NA,TRBJ1-1,TGCGCCAGCAGCTTGGAAGGGGTTATGAACACTGAAGCTTTCTTT,CASSLEGVMNTEAFF
TRBV6-4,13,TRBD2,NA,TRBJ2-7,TGCACCACCCGGGGTAGCGGGGGATACGAGCAGTACTTC,CTTRGSGGYEQYF
TRBV6-6,12,TRBD1,NA,TRBJ1-1,TGTGCCAGCAGTACCCAGGGGGAGAAAGCTTTCTTT,CASSTQGEKAFF
TRBV28,11,NA,NA,TRBJ1-2,TGTGCCAGCACCTCCCGGGGGGGTTACACCTTC,CASTSRGGYTF
TRBV20-1,11,NA,once,TRBJ1-2,TGCAGTGCTAGTGGAGTATATGGCTACACCTTC,CSASGVYGYTF
TRBV7-3,15,TRBD2,NA,TRBJ2-3,TGTGCCAGCAGCTTAAGCGGGGGGGCAAGTGATACGCAGTATTTT,CASSLSGGASDTQYF
TRBV27,17,NA,NA,TRBJ1-5,TGTGCCAGCAGTTCCGACGGGACGCCGTTTAGCAATCAGCCCCAGCATTTT,CASSSDGTPFSNQPQHF
TRBV4-2,17,TRBD2,NA,TRBJ2-3,TGTGCCAGCAGCCAAGGGCTAGCGGGGTTATCCACAGATACGCAGTATTTT,CASSQGLAGLSTDTQYF
TRBV14,14,NA,NA,TRBJ2-7,TGTGCCAGCAGCCAACAAGGGGGGCCCTATGGGCAGTACTTC,CASSQQGGPYGQYF
TRBV11-2,16,NA,once,TRBJ1-6,TGTGCCAGCAGCAGGAACCGGGACACCTATAATTCACCCCTCCACTTT,CASSRNRDTYNSPLHF
TRBV7-2,13,NA,NA,TRBJ1-2,TGTGCCAGCAGCCCAGGACAAGTCTATGGCTACACCTTC,CASSPGQVYGYTF